These 5 T cell receptor beta chains came from one sample sequenced in a study of T-cell reconstitution after alpha-beta-depleted transplantation in children. The TCRbeta library incorporated unique molecular identifiers. TCRdb independently ran MiXCR on the PCR reads; one entry per CDR3 protein. The sample has 200,000 to 250,000 distinct CDR3 sequences; about 11% are singletons. This material consisted of PBMCs from the stem cell graft donor, taken from the stem cell graft. The receptor set was obtained from a human donor who donated a stem cell graft to a child with acute lymphoblastic leukemia.

Concerning this clonotype: This may come from a read error, since a much larger clone is one base off. The V and J genes are TRBV4-2 and TRBJ2-7; D unresolved. This CDR3 has 19 amino acids. V was clipped by 0 bases and J by 6 bases, with 27 bases between them. Germline V gives CDR1 LGHNA, CDR2 YNFKEQ. The CDR3 region has the DNA TGTGCCAGCAGCCAAGATCTAATCTCAGGTCTAACAACAGACTGCGAGCAGTACTTC. It encodes CASSQDLISGLTTDCEQYF.

This clonotype showed up many times. The chain employs TRBV12-3 or TRBV12-4 and TRBJ2-7, with unresolved D. Trimming stripped 9 bases from V and 0 bases from J, with 18 bases between. The CDR3 runs 15 residues. The CDR3 DNA sequence: TGTGCCAGTTCCGAGGCGAATACTATCTCCTACGAGCAGTACTTC. Translated: CASSEANTISYEQYF.

This clonotype was observed many times. The chain links TRBV27 to TRBJ1-5; 7 bases are shared with TRBD1. CDR1 is MNHEY and CDR2 is SMNVEV in the germline V gene (reference sequence). With V trimmed by 5 bases and J by 0 bases, 4 bases remained unmatched. This CDR3 comprises 15 residues. In DNA, the CDR3 is TGTGCCAGCAGTAGTACAGGGGATAGCAATCAGCCCCAGCATTTT. It is translated as CASSSTGDSNQPQHF.

The sample holds many counts of this clonotype. This chain links TRBV20-1 with TRBJ2-7, with D maybe TRBD1 (5 bases). Germline values: CDR1 DFQATT, CDR2 SNEGSKA (reference sequence). This CDR3 comprises 12 residues. The V and J ends lost 3 bases and 6 bases respectively, with 12 bases between them. The DNA for the CDR3 is TGCAGTGCTAGGGAAGAAGGGGTCGAGCAGTACTTC. Amino acid sequence: CSAREEGVEQYF.

Of note for this clonotype: This clone may be a read error of a much larger clone one base away. The rearrangement links TRBV12-3 or TRBV12-4 to TRBJ1-1; D gene uncertain. The CDR3 is 14 residues long. CDR3 DNA: TGTGCCAGCAGTTTAGGCGACGGCTACACTGAAGCTTACTTT. Its translation is CASSLGDGYTEAYF.